The next 31 T cell receptor beta chains were all read from a single sample in a study of long-term antiretroviral therapy in people with HIV. Sequencing used immunoSEQ v3.0 at survey level. The method was immunoSEQ multiplex PCR; TCRdb's version includes in-frame clones alone and lacks a portion of them. Here the sample spans tens of thousands of clones, around 82% being singletons. Source: unsorted PBMCs, taken 3 years after starting antiretroviral therapy. Receptors were obtained from a man aged 40-55 years with HIV.

V gene TRBV11-3 combines with J gene TRBJ2-1, with a tentative D call TRBD1 (5 bases). Germline CDR1 and CDR2: SGHNT and YENEEA. The CDR3 runs 14 residues. Trimming shortened V by 4 bases and J by 6 bases, and 13 bases separated the two germline ends. The chain's CDR3 is CASSWGSPGNEQFF. CDR3 DNA sequence: TGTGCCAGCAGCTGGGGCAGCCCGGGCAATGAGCAGTTCTTC.

The chain links TRBV14 to TRBJ1-6; D unclear. V was trimmed by 5 bases and J by 0 bases, leaving 17 bases between them. The CDR3 runs 18 residues. CDR1 and CDR2 from the germline V gene are SGHDN and FVKESK. The CDR3 here is CASSKTLWTSSYNSPLHF. CDR3 coding DNA: TGTGCCAGCAGCAAGACACTTTGGACGAGCTCCTATAATTCACCCCTCCACTTT.

The chain couples TRBV11-2 to TRBJ2-1; D is ambiguous. This CDR3 comprises 14 residues. Per germline, CDR1 SGHAT and CDR2 FQNNGV. V gave up 1 base and J gave up 8 bases, with 12 bases separating them. The CDR3 sequence is CASSLGQSNDEQFF. The CDR3 DNA follows: TGTGCCAGCAGCTTAGGCCAGAGTAATGATGAGCAGTTCTTC.

CDR3 residues: CASSGGGTNEKLFF. In nucleotides, the CDR3 is TGTGCCAGCAGCGGGGGGGGGACTAATGAAAAACTGTTTTTT. This chain uses TRBV9 with TRBJ1-4; a weak D match, TRBD1 (5 bases). The germline gives CDR1 SGDLS, CDR2 YYNGEE. The V and J ends lost 3 bases and 2 bases respectively, with 8 bases between them. The CDR3 is made up of 14 amino acids.

About this clone itself: Other DNA sequences in the sample encode the same CDR3. The CDR3 sequence is CATSRDRGTTGSPLHF. In nucleotides, the CDR3 is TGTGCCACCAGCAGAGATCGCGGCACCACCGGCTCACCCCTCCACTTT. The chain has TRBV15 and TRBJ1-6; D call uncertain. CDR1 is LNHNV and CDR2 is YYDKDF in the germline V gene (reference sequence). Trimming removed 0 bases from V and 10 bases from J, with 16 bases in between. The CDR3 covers 16 residues.

This sequence joins TRBV5-8 and TRBJ2-7; 7 bases map to TRBD1. The ends lost 2 bases at V and 3 bases at J; junction bases unmatched: 2. CDR1 is SGHTS and CDR2 is YDEGEE in the germline V gene. The CDR3 has 13 amino acids. The CDR3 spells CASSFDRDYEQYF. The CDR3 region has the DNA TGTGCCAGCAGCTTCGACAGGGACTACGAGCAGTACTTC.

The genes are TRBV10-1 and TRBJ1-4, with TRBD1 identical over 7 bases. The V and J ends lost 1 base and 5 bases, in that order; junction bases with no gene match: 4. From germline, CDR1 is WNHNN and CDR2 SYGVQD (reference sequence). The CDR3 has 15 residues. For the CDR3, the DNA is TGCGCCAGCAGTGAGTGGGACAGCTCAAATGAAAAACTGTTTTTT. Its translation: CASSEWDSSNEKLFF.

The J gene is TRBJ2-1, the V gene TRBV7-9; D is undetermined. CDR1 is SEHNR and CDR2 is FQNEAQ in the germline V gene (reference sequence). Trimming removed 4 bases at V and 9 bases at J, with 10 bases between. The CDR3 runs 12 residues. The CDR3 here is CASSSGAVEQFF. The CDR3 region has the DNA TGTGCCAGCAGCTCGGGCGCAGTTGAGCAGTTCTTC.

The rearrangement uses TRBV11-2 and TRBJ2-2; the D is unclear. The CDR3 length is 12 residues. The V end was cut by 5 bases, the J end by 6 bases, with 7 bases between. Germline V gives CDR1 SGHAT, CDR2 FQNNGV. Here the CDR3 DNA reads TGTGCCAGCAGCCCACCACCCGGGGAGCTGTTTTTT. Translation: CASSPPPGELFF.

In this sample, this clone turned up a few times. The chain links TRBV29-1 to TRBJ1-1; the D gene is possibly TRBD1 (5 bases). This CDR3 has 12 amino acids. CDR1 is SQVTM and CDR2 is ANQGSEA in the germline V gene. Trimming shortened V by 6 bases and J by 1 base, and 9 bases separated the two germline ends. The CDR3 sequence: CSVPTGNTEAFF. The CDR3 nucleotides are TGCAGCGTCCCCACAGGGAACACTGAAGCTTTCTTT. Full variable domain (rest looked up from reference TRBV29-1 and TRBJ1-1): SAVISQKPSRDICQRGTSLTIQCQVDSQVTMMFWYRQQPGQSLTLIATANQGSEATYESGFVIDKFPISRPNLTFSTLTVSNMSPEDSSIYLCSVPTGNTEAFFGQGTRLTVV.

The chain carries TRBV7-8 and TRBJ1-5; TRBD1 matches 9 bases. In germline, CDR1 is SGHVS, CDR2 FQNEAQ. This CDR3 has 15 residues. V trimming: 2 bases; J trimming: 11 bases; junction bases outside the gene matches: 10. The CDR3 reads CASSLIQGAKATQHF. In nucleotides, the CDR3 is TGTGCCAGCAGCTTAATACAGGGGGCGAAAGCGACCCAGCATTTT.

The rearrangement links TRBV5-6 to TRBJ1-2, with a weak D call TRBD1 (5 bases). Germline CDR1 SGHDT, CDR2 YYEEEE. Trimming pared 2 bases from V and 7 bases from J, leaving 18 bases between. CDR3 length: 15 amino acids. The CDR3 spells CASSFGTEDVTGYTF. The DNA of the CDR3 is TGTGCCAGCAGCTTCGGGACGGAAGACGTAACTGGCTACACCTTC. The whole variable domain, remainder taken from reference TRBV5-6 and TRBJ1-2, is DAGVTQSPTHLIKTRGQQVTLRCSPKSGHDTVSWYQQALGQGPQFIFQYYEEEERQRGNFPDRFSGHQFPNYSSELNVNALLLGDSALYLCASSFGTEDVTGYTFGSGTRLTVV.

The chain carries TRBV30 and TRBJ1-6; D uncertain. The length of the CDR3 is 14 residues. V was cut by 2 bases and J by 5 bases, with 10 bases left in between. Germline V gene sequence: CDR1 GTSNPN, CDR2 SVGIG (reference sequence). Here the CDR3 DNA reads TGTGCCTGGAGTTTGGCAGTTAATAATTCACCCCTCCACTTT. This codes for CAWSLAVNNSPLHF.

The gene calls are TRBV5-6 and TRBJ2-4; 7 positions agree with TRBD2. The V segment lost 4 bases and the J segment 2 bases; nucleotides outside the gene matches: 12. The CDR3 length is 17 residues. Per the germline V gene, CDR1 is SGHDT and CDR2 is YYEEEE. In nucleotides, the CDR3 is TGTGCCAGCAGCCAACGGGGGGAGAAGACTCCCAAAAACATTCAGTACTTC. The encoded protein is CASSQRGEKTPKNIQYF.

The chain combines TRBV21-1 with TRBJ1-5. TRBV21-1 is noted as a pseudogene. This CDR3 has 13 residues. CDR3 in DNA: TGTGCCAGCAGCTGGGAGAGCAATCAGCCCCAGCATTTT. Protein sequence: CASSWESNQPQHF.

This chain uses TRBV20-1 with TRBJ1-1; D unclear. Germline V gene sequence: CDR1 DFQATT, CDR2 SNEGSKA (reference sequence). Trimming took 5 bases from V and 12 from J, leaving 16 bases between them. This CDR3 comprises 11 residues. The CDR3 sequence: CSASPEEAPFF. DNA of the CDR3: TGCAGTGCTTCTCCGGAGGAGGCCCCTTTCTTT.

The chain recombines TRBV2 with TRBJ1-1; D possibly corresponds to TRBD1 (6 bases). From germline, CDR1 is SNHLY and CDR2 FYNNEI. This CDR3 has 15 amino acids. V was clipped by 0 bases and J by 4 bases, with 12 bases between them. The CDR3 sequence: CASSEATGWGTEAFF. The DNA for the CDR3 is TGTGCCAGCAGTGAAGCCACAGGGTGGGGCACTGAAGCTTTCTTT.

As for this clone: The same CDR3 can be traced to other DNA sequences in this sample. J is TRBJ2-7 and V is TRBV28; a weak D match, TRBD1 (6 bases). Trimming pared 6 bases from V and 3 bases from J, leaving 12 bases between. Germline loops: CDR1 MDHEN, CDR2 SYDVKM. CDR3 length equals 13 residues. The CDR3 DNA sequence: TGTGCCAGCAGCCCCGGACAGATCTACGAGCAGTACTTC. Its protein product is CASSPGQIYEQYF.

This chain joins TRBV7-9 and TRBJ1-5, with 7 bases lining up with TRBD1. CDR1 is SEHNR, CDR2 FQNEAQ, per germline (reference sequence). CDR3 length: 16 amino acids. With V trimmed by 5 bases and J by 3 bases, 10 bases remained unmatched. Here the CDR3 DNA reads TGTGCCAGCAGCACGGGGGACAGTCCCTTCAATCAGCCCCAGCATTTT. It translates to CASSTGDSPFNQPQHF.

The V and J genes are TRBV11-2 and TRBJ2-1; D call uncertain. From germline, CDR1 is SGHAT and CDR2 FQNNGV. V gave up 1 base and J gave up 6 bases, with 13 bases separating them. This CDR3 contains 15 residues. CDR3 in amino acids: CASSLGRPWGNEQFF. CDR3 nucleotide sequence: TGTGCCAGCAGCTTAGGACGGCCCTGGGGCAATGAGCAGTTCTTC.

Here the CDR3 DNA reads TGTGCCAGCAGCAAAGAAGATAAGGGACTAGCCCTCGGGGAGCAGTACTTC. This sequence encodes CASSKEDKGLALGEQYF. V gene TRBV21-1 combines with J gene TRBJ2-7; the table gives TRBD2 as D, unverified against the DNA. TRBV21-1 is deemed a pseudogene. The CDR3 consists of 17 residues.

The rearrangement links TRBV15 to TRBJ1-1; D possibly corresponds to TRBD1 (5 bases). The V gene lost 5 bases and the J gene lost 1 base, with 14 bases spanning the gap. The length of the CDR3 is 15 residues. The germline V gene has CDR1 LNHNV and CDR2 YYDKDF (reference sequence). The CDR3 spells CATSGARQANTEAFF. The DNA for the CDR3 is TGTGCCACCAGCGGGGCACGGCAGGCGAACACTGAAGCTTTCTTT.

The sample holds a few counts of this clone. This chain uses TRBV2 with TRBJ2-1, with TRBD1 as a possible D gene (6 bases). This CDR3 region has 15 residues. The germline V and J ends were trimmed by 5 bases and 8 bases, with 19 bases remaining between them. Germline V gene lookup returns CDR1 SNHLY and CDR2 FYNNEI. CDR3: CASSYWDNRGDEQFF. The CDR3 DNA sequence: TGTGCCAGCAGTTACTGGGACAACAGAGGGGATGAGCAGTTCTTC.

The CDR3 DNA reads TGTGCCATCAGTGAGTCTGTCTCAATCGTAAATGAGCAGTTCTTC. Translated: CAISESVSIVNEQFF. The J gene is TRBJ2-1, the V gene TRBV10-3; no clear D. The germline V gene has CDR1 ENHRY and CDR2 SYGVKD. V was cut by 0 bases and J by 7 bases, with 13 bases left in between. This CDR3 is built from 15 residues.

The CDR3 region has the DNA TGTGCCAGCGGGCTGCACAGGGGCGGTCAGCCCCAGCATTTT. This sequence encodes CASGLHRGGQPQHF. The V gene is TRBV6-5, the J gene TRBJ1-5; TRBD1 matches at 7 bases. Germline lookup yields CDR1 MNHEY and CDR2 SVGAGI. V lost 8 bases to trimming and J lost 6 bases; unmatched junction nucleotides: 10. This CDR3 is built from 14 residues.

The chain links TRBV11-2 to TRBJ2-2, with D perhaps matching TRBD2 (5 bases). Germline-derived CDR1 and CDR2 are SGHAT and FQNNGV. The CDR3 spans 15 residues. Trimming pared 5 bases from V and 1 base from J, leaving 11 bases between. The CDR3 reads CASSTNGVNTGELFF. The CDR3 region has the DNA TGTGCCAGCAGCACCAACGGGGTGAACACCGGGGAGCTGTTTTTT.

The V call is TRBV5-4, the J call TRBJ1-2; D not certain. Per the germline V gene, CDR1 is SGHNT and CDR2 is YYREEE (reference sequence). The CDR3 runs 16 residues. The V end lost 6 bases, the J end lost 2 bases, and 20 bases lay between the germline ends. The CDR3 region is CASKQRMVRANYGYTF. As DNA, the CDR3 is TGTGCCAGCAAGCAGCGCATGGTTCGCGCGAACTATGGCTACACCTTC.

This clone occurred once. The genes are TRBV10-3 and TRBJ2-1; 7 positions match TRBD2. V lost 10 bases, J lost 0 bases, and 12 bases stayed unmatched. Germline CDR1 reads ENHRY; CDR2 reads SYGVKD. CDR3 size: 16 residues. CDR3 sequence (DNA): TGTGCCACAAAGCTTGGGGGGGGAAGCTCCTACAATGAGCAGTTCTTC. Translating it yields CATKLGGGSSYNEQFF.

The rearrangement links TRBV27 to TRBJ1-4; 7 bases agree with TRBD1. V gave up 6 bases and J gave up 0 bases; unmatched junction bases: 1. Germline CDR1 is MNHEY and CDR2 is SMNVEV (reference sequence). This CDR3 has 14 residues. The CDR3 sequence is CASSTGATNEKLFF. The DNA for the CDR3 is TGTGCCAGCAGCACAGGGGCAACTAATGAAAAACTGTTTTTT.

CDR3 region: CASRLGTVYNEQFF. In nucleotides, the CDR3 is TGTGCCAGCAGATTAGGGACAGTTTACAATGAGCAGTTCTTC. The V call is TRBV27, the J call TRBJ2-1; 7 bases fit TRBD1. The CDR3 contains 14 residues. From germline, CDR1 is MNHEY and CDR2 SMNVEV (reference sequence). Unmatched junction bases numbered 6, after V lost 6 bases and J lost 4 bases.

The chain joins TRBV29-1 to TRBJ2-1; 12 positions agree with TRBD2. CDR3 length: 16 amino acids. Germline assignment: CDR1 SQVTM and CDR2 ANQGSEA. The junction had 6 bases not matched to a gene; V was cut back by 6 bases and J by 0 bases. In DNA, the CDR3 is TGCAGCGTCGAACCGACTAGCGGGAGCTCCTACAATGAGCAGTTCTTC. Translating it yields CSVEPTSGSSYNEQFF.